Listed below are T cell receptor beta chains from one sample, sequenced in a study of post-analysis software for immune sequencing data. One entry per CDR3 protein, called by TCRdb with MiXCR from the PCR reads. The table includes approximately 690,000 distinct CDR3 sequences, around 64% detected once. The sequenced material came from blood. The source of these receptors is a girl aged 2-10 years with multiple sclerosis. The CDR3 runs from the conserved cysteine through the conserved F or W. The D gene is left open where the match is weak. Some rows have no size entry. The others give once, few or many, or a class for an expanded clone.

TRBJ2-1 16 TRBD1 few TRBV11-2 CASSTRRDRVINEQFF TGTGCCAGCAGCACGCGCCGGGACAGGGTAATCAATGAGCAGTTCTTC
TRBJ1-2 14 TRBD1 NA TRBV20-1 CSAGQGQLNYGYTF TGCAGTGCTGGACAGGGACAGCTGAACTATGGCTACACCTTC
TRBJ1-1 16 TRBD1 few TRBV6-6 CASNQQGVRGNTEAFF TGTGCCAGCAACCAACAGGGGGTCCGGGGTAACACTGAAGCTTTCTTT
TRBJ2-3 14 NA few TRBV5-1 CASSHRGGTDTQYF TGCGCCAGCAGCCACAGGGGAGGAACAGATACGCAGTATTTT
TRBJ2-3 16 NA NA TRBV7-2 CASSSPEGAPRDTQYF TGTGCCAGCAGCTCCCCGGAGGGGGCCCCGCGGGATACGCAGTATTTT
TRBJ2-5 14 TRBD2 NA TRBV5-1 CASSPLAQQETQYF TGCGCCAGCAGCCCACTAGCGCAGCAAGAGACCCAGTACTTC
TRBJ2-1 18 NA NA TRBV3-1 CASSQDSPDSDIYNEQFF TGTGCCAGCAGCCAAGATTCACCCGACAGTGATATCTACAATGAGCAGTTCTTC
TRBJ2-5 13 NA NA TRBV29-1 CSAGSAFQETQYF TGCAGCGCGGGTAGCGCCTTCCAAGAGACCCAGTACTTC
TRBJ1-2 13 TRBD1 NA TRBV12-3/TRBV12-4 CASSQQGAGGYTF TGTGCCAGCAGCCAACAGGGGGCAGGTGGCTACACCTTC
TRBJ2-1 16 NA few TRBV11-2 CASSIRRGGQDNEQFF TGTGCCAGCAGCATTCGAAGGGGGGGCCAGGACAATGAGCAGTTCTTC
TRBJ2-4 13 NA NA TRBV7-9 CASSPNRDQGQYF TGTGCCAGCAGCCCCAACCGGGACCAAGGGCAGTACTTC
TRBJ2-1 15 NA few TRBV25-1 CASSEYTNSYNEQFF TGTGCCAGCAGTGAATACACTAACTCCTACAATGAGCAGTTCTTC
TRBJ2-1 14 NA once TRBV6-5 CASTQSSLGVEQFF TGTGCCAGCACCCAGTCTTCCCTGGGGGTTGAGCAGTTCTTC
TRBJ2-3 14 NA NA TRBV5-1 CASKPGSRTDTQYF TGCGCCAGCAAACCGGGGAGCCGCACAGATACGCAGTATTTT
TRBJ2-1 17 NA NA TRBV20-1 CSARGQGDPKAYNEQFF TGCAGTGCTAGAGGCCAAGGAGACCCGAAAGCTTACAATGAGCAGTTCTTC
TRBJ2-7 16 NA NA TRBV24-1 CATSDFYFRLTYEQYF TGTGCCACCAGTGATTTCTATTTCCGACTGACCTACGAGCAGTACTTC
TRBJ1-5 17 TRBD1 NA TRBV20-1 CSASGLDRGRSNQPQHF TGCAGTGCTAGTGGACTGGACAGGGGGAGGAGCAATCAGCCCCAGCATTTT
TRBJ2-7 15 TRBD1 NA TRBV12-3/TRBV12-4 CASSLKTGGGNEQYF TGTGCCAGCAGTCTTAAAACAGGGGGAGGCAACGAGCAGTACTTC
TRBJ2-5 15 NA NA TRBV12-3/TRBV12-4 CASSFPKGGAETQYF TGTGCCAGCAGTTTTCCGAAAGGGGGGGCGGAGACCCAGTACTTC
TRBJ2-7 20 TRBD1 once TRBV7-9 CASSLPTGGSGGRSSYEQYF TGTGCCAGCAGCTTACCGACAGGGGGCTCGGGCGGGAGATCGTCCTACGAGCAGTACTTC
TRBJ2-3 15 NA NA TRBV5-1 CASSLRLGSSDTQYF TGCGCCAGCAGCTTGAGATTGGGCAGTTCAGATACGCAGTATTTT
TRBJ2-1 12 NA NA TRBV7-2 CASSSPCREQFF TGTGCCAGCAGCTCCCCCTGCCGTGAGCAGTTCTTC
TRBJ2-1 17 TRBD2 NA TRBV14 CASSQGLASGRHNEQFF TGTGCCAGCAGCCAAGGTTTGGCTAGCGGGCGACACAATGAGCAGTTCTTC
TRBJ2-2 15 NA few TRBV3-1 CASSQVGLEDGELFF TGTGCCAGCAGCCAAGTGGGACTTGAGGACGGGGAGCTGTTTTTT
TRBJ1-1 13 TRBD1 NA TRBV12-3/TRBV12-4 CASSFAGQGVAFF TGTGCCAGCAGTTTTGCGGGACAGGGTGTAGCTTTCTTT
TRBJ1-1 15 NA NA TRBV7-2 CASSLEPPPATEAFF TGTGCCAGCAGCTTAGAGCCCCCGCCGGCTACTGAAGCTTTCTTT
TRBJ1-1 16 NA NA TRBV7-2 CASSSLLGGVNTEAFF TGTGCCAGCAGCTCACTTCTGGGAGGGGTGAACACTGAAGCTTTCTTT
TRBJ2-1 14 TRBD2 NA TRBV20-1 CSASRLAGINEQFF TGCAGTGCTAGTAGACTAGCGGGGATCAATGAGCAGTTCTTC
TRBJ1-2 12 NA few TRBV12-3/TRBV12-4 CASSLDPLGYTF TGTGCCAGCAGTTTAGACCCTCTAGGCTACACCTTC
TRBJ2-5 13 NA NA TRBV29-1 CSVEGMDSETQYF TGCAGCGTTGAAGGAATGGATTCGGAGACCCAGTACTTC
TRBJ2-3 13 NA NA TRBV20-1 CSAGTPRTDTQYF TGCAGTGCCGGGACGCCACGCACAGATACGCAGTATTTT
TRBJ2-7 13 NA few TRBV29-1 CSVEAEDSYEQYF TGCAGCGTTGAGGCGGAGGATTCCTACGAGCAGTACTTC
TRBJ2-7 15 NA NA TRBV18 CASSQTRTVSYEQYF TGTGCCAGCTCACAAACCAGGACGGTTTCCTACGAGCAGTACTTC
TRBJ2-3 10 NA NA TRBV20-1 CSVAHHTQYF TGCAGTGTTGCCCATCATACGCAGTATTTT
TRBJ2-3 15 NA NA TRBV2 CASSGSWEATDTQYF TGTGCCAGCAGTGGGAGTTGGGAGGCCACAGATACGCAGTATTTT
TRBJ2-3 15 NA NA TRBV12-3/TRBV12-4 CASSPEGSSTDTQYF TGTGCCAGCAGCCCCGAGGGGTCCAGCACAGATACGCAGTATTTT
TRBJ2-4 13 NA few TRBV12-3/TRBV12-4 CASSLDSRDIQYF TGTGCCAGCAGTCTAGATTCAAGGGACATTCAGTACTTC